This TCR beta chain emerged from a study of CD8 T cells in ankylosing spondylitis. Study findings and constraints: As for the disease-linked clones, they showed a CD8+ phenotype and occurred at relatively low frequencies in peripheral blood. What appeared characteristic of ankylosing spondylitis blood was a TCR beta motif of 7 or 8 highly homologous variants. The authors reported significant enrichment of disease-linked clones in matched ankylosing spondylitis synovial fluid. Certain motif variants had earlier appeared in reactive arthritis synovial fluid and blood.

The CDR3 has 17 residues. Germline lookup yields CDR1 ENHRY and CDR2 SYGVKD. Trimming cost V 0 bases and J 1 base, with 13 bases left between them. Comment on this clonotype: Its antigen remains unknown.

Libraries for TCR beta were made by quantitative 5'-RACE with molecular barcodes. In TCRdb, the 5' RACE reads were re-called with MiXCR into one record per CDR3 protein. This table has about 840,000 distinct CDR3 sequences, roughly 10% appearing once. The chain carries TRBV10-3 and TRBJ2-4, with D possibly being TRBD2 (5 bases). The sequence came from a male donor with ankylosing spondylitis. The sample was blood, either unsorted or a sorted T cell fraction (not recorded which). The CDR3 sequence is CAISESLGATAKNIQYF. The CDR3 region has the DNA TGTGCCATCAGTGAGTCGCTGGGAGCTACGGCCAAAAACATTCAGTACTTC.